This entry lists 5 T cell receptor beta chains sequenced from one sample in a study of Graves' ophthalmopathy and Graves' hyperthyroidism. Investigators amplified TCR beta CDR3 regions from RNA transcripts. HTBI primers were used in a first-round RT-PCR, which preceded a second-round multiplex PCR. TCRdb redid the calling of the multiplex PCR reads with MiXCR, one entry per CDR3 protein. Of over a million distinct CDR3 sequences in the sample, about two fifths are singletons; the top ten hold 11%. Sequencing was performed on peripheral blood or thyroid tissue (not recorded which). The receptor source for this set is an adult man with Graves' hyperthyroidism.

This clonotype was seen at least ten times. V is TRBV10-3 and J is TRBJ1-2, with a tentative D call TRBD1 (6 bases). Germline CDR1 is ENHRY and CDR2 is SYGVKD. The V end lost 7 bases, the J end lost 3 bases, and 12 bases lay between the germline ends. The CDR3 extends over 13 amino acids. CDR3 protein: CAITSRTDYGYTF. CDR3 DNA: TGTGCCATCACAAGCCGGACAGACTATGGCTACACCTTC.

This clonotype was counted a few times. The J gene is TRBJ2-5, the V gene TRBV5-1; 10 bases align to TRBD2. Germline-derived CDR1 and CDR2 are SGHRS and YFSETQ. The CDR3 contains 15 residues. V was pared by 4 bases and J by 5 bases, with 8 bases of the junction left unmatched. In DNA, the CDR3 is TGCGCCAGCAGCCCTTCTAGCGGGAGACGGGAGACCCAGTACTTC. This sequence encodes CASSPSSGRRETQYF.

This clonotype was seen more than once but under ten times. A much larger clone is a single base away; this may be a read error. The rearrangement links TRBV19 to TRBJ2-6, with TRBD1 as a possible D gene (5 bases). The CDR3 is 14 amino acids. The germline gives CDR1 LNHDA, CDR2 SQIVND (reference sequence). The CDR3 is CARHSSSGANVPTF. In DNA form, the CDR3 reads TGTGCCAGGCACAGTTCCTCTGGGGCCAACGTCCCGACTTTC.

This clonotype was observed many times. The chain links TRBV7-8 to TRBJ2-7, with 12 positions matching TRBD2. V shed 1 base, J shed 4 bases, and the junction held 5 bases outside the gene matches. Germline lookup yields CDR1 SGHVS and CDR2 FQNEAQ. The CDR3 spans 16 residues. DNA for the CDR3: TGTGCCAGCAGCTTAGAGGGGACTAGCGGGCCTTACGAGCAGTACTTC. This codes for CASSLEGTSGPYEQYF.

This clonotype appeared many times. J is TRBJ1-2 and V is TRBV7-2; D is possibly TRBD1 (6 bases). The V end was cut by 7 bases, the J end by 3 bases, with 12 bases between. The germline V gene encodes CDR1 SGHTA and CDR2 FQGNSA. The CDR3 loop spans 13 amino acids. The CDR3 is CASKSQGDYGYTF. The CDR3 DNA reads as TGTGCCAGCAAATCACAGGGTGACTATGGCTACACCTTC.